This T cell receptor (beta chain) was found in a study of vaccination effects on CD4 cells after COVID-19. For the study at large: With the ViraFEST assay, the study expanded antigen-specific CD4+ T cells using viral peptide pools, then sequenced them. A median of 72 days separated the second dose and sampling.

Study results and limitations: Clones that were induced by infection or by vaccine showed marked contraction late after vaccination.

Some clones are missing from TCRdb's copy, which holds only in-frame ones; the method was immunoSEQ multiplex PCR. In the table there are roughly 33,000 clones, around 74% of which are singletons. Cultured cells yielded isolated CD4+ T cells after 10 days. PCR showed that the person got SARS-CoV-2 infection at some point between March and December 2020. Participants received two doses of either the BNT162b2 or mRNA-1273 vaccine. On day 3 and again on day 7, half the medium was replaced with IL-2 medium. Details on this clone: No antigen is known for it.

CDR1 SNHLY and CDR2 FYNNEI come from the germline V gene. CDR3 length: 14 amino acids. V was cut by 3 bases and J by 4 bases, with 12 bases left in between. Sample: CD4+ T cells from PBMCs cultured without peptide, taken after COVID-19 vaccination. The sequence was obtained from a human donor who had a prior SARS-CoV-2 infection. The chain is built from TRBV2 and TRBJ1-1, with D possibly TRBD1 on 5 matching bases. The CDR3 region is CASSEETGPTEAFF. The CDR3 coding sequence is TGTGCCAGCAGTGAGGAGACGGGACCCACTGAAGCTTTCTTT.